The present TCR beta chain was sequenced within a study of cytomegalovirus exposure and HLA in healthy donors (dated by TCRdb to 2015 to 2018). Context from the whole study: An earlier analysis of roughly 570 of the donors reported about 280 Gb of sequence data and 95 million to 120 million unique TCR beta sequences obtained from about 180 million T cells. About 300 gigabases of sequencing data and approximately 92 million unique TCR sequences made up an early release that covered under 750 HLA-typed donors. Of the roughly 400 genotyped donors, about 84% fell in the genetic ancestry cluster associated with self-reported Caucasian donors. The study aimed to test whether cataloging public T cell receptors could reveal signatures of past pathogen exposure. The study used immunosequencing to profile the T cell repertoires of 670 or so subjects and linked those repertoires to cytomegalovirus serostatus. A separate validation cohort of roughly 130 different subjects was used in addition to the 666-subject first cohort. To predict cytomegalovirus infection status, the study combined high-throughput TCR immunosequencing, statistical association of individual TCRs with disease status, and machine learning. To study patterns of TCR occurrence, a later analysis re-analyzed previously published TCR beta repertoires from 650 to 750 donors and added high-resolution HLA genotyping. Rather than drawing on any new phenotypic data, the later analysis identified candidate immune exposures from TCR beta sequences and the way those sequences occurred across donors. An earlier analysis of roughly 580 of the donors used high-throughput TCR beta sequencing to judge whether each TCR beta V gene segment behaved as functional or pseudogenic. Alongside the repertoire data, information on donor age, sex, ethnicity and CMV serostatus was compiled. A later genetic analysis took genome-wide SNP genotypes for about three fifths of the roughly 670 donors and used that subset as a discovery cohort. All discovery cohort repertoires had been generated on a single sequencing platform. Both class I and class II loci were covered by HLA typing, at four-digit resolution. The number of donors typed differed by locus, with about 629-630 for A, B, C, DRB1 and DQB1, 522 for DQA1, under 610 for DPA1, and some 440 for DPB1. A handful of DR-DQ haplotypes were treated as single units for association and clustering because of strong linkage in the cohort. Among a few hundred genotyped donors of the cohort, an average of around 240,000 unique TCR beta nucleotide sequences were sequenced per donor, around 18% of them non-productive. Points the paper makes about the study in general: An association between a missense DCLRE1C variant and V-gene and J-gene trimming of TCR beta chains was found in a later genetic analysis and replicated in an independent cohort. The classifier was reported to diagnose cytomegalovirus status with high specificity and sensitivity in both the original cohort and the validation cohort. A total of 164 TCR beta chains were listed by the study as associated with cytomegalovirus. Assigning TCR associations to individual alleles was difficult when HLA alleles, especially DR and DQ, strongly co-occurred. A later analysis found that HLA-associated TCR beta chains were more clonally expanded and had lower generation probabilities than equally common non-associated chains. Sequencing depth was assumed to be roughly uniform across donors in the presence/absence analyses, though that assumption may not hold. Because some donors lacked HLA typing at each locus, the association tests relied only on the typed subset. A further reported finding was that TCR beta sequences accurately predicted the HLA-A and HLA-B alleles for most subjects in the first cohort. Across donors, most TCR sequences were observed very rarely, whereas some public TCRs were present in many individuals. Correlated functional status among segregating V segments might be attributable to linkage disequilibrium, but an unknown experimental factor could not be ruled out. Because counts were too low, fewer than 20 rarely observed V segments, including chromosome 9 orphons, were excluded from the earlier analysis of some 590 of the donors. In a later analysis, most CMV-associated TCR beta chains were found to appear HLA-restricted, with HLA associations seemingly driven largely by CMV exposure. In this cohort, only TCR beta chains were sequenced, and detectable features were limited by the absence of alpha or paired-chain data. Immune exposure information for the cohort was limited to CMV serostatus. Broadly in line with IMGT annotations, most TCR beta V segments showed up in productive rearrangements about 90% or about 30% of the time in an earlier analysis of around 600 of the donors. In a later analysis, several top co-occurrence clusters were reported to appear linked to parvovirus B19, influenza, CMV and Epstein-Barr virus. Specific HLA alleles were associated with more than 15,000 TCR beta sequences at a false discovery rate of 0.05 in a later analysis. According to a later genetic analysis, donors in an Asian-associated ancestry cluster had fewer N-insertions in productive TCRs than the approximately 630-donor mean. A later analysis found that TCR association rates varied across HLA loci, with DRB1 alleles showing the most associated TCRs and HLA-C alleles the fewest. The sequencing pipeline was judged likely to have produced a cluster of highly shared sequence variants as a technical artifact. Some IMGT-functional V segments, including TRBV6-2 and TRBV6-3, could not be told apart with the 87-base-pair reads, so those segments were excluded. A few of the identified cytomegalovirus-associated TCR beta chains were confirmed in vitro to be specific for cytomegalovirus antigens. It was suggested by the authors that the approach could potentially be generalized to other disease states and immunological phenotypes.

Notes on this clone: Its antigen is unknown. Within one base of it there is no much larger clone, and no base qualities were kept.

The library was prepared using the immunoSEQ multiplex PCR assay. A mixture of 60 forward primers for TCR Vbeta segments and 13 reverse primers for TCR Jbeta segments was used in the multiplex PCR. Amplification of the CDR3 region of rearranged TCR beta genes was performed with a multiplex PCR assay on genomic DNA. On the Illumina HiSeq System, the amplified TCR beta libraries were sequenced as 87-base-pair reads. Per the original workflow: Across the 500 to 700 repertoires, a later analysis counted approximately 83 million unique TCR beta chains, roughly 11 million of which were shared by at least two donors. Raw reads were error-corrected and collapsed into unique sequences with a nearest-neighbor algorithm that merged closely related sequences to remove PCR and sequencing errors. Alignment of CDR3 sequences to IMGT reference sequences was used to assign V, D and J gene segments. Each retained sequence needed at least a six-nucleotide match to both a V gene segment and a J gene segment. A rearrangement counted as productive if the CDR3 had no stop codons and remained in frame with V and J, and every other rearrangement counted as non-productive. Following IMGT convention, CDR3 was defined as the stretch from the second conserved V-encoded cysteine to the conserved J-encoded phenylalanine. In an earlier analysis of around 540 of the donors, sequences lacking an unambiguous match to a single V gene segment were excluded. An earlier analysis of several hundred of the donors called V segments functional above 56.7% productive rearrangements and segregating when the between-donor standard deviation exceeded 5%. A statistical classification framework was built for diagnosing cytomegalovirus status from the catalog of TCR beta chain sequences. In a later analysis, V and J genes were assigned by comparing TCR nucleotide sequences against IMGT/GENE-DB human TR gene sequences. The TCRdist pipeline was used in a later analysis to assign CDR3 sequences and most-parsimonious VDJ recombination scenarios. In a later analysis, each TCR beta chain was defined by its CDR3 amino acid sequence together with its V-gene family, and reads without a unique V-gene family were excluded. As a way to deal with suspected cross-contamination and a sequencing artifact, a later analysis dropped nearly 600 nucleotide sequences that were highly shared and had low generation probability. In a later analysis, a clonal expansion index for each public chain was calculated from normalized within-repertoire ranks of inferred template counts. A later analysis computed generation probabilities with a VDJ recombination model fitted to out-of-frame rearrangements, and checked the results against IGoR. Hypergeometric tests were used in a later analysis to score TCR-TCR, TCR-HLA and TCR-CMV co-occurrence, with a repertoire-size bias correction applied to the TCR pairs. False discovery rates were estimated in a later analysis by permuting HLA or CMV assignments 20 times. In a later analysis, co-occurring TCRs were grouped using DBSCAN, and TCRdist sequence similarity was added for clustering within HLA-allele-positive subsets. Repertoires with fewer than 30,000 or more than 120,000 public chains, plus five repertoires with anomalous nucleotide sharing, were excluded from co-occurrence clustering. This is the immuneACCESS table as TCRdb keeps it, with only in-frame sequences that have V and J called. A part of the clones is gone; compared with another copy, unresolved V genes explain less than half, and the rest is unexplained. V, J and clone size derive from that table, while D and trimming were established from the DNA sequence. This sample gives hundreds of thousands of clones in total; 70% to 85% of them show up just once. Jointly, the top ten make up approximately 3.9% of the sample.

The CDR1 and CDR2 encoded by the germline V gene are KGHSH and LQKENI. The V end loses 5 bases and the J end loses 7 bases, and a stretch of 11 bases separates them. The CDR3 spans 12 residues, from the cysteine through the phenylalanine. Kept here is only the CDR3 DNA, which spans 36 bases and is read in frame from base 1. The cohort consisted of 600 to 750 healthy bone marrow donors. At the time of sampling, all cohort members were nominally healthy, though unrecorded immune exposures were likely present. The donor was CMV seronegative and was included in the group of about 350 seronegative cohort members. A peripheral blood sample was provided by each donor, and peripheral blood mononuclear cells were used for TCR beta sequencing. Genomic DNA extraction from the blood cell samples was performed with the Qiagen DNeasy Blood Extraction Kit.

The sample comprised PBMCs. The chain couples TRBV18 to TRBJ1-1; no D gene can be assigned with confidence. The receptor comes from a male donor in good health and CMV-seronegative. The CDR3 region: CASSTSGIEAFF. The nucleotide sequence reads TGTGCCAGCTCAACTTCCGGGATTGAAGCTTTCTTT.